This TCR beta chain was recovered during a study of T cell responses to AZD1222 COVID-19 vaccine. The protocol was immunoSEQ multiplex PCR, while the TCRdb copy is restricted to in-frame clones and leaves out a portion. The profile shows 90,000 to 110,000 clones, around 90% of them singletons. This clone was picked up a small number of times. Antigen specificity is unknown. Findings and limits, study-wide: Vaccine-associated CD4 TCRs ranged over spike, dominating at 160-218 and 743-854. All repertoire sampling was performed exclusively after the peak T cell response. As reported, nearly half of all spike-specific TCRs target variant regions that are unmutated.

This CDR3 comprises 15 residues. After removal of 4 bases from V and 0 bases from J, the junction contained 4 bases not matched to a gene. Germline CDR1 is SGHNT and CDR2 is YENEEA. The sequence derives from an adult in good health. The sample here was peripheral blood, taken on day 0 of MenACWY control vaccination. This chain joins TRBV11-3 and TRBJ2-3; the match to TRBD1 covers 7 bases. The CDR3 bases are TGTGCCAGCAGCTCCCGACAGGGTAGCACAGATACGCAGTATTTT. This gives the protein CASSSRQGSTDTQYF.